Below are 19 T cell receptor beta chains sequenced from a single sample in a study of blood T cell repertoires in COVID-19. Sequencing used immunoSEQ multiplex PCR; TCRdb keeps in-frame clones, though not all of them. The top ten clones hold 6.5% to 9% of a sample with 200,000 to 250,000 clones, approximately 80% of them seen once. The sequencing input was PBMCs or T cells enriched from blood (not recorded which). The receptors derive from a woman aged 40 to 50 with acute COVID-19.

The rearrangement uses TRBV28 and TRBJ2-1; weak D call: TRBD2 (6 bases). Germline V CDR1 and CDR2: MDHEN, SYDVKM. The CDR3 sequence is 18 residues long. V shed 8 bases and J shed 0 bases, with 23 bases lying between them. The CDR3: CASLAPLWRESSYNEQFF. Written as DNA, the CDR3 is TGTGCCAGCCTAGCTCCCCTTTGGCGGGAAAGCTCCTACAATGAGCAGTTCTTC.

This chain joins TRBV5-1 and TRBJ2-7; 7 positions match TRBD1. Unmatched junction bases numbered 10, after V lost 2 bases and J lost 5 bases. Germline V gives CDR1 SGHRS, CDR2 YFSETQ. The length of the CDR3 is 15 residues. The CDR3 loop is CASSLRTGPSDEQYF. For the CDR3, the DNA is TGCGCCAGCAGCTTAAGGACAGGCCCCTCGGACGAGCAGTACTTC.

This clone appeared a single time. J is TRBJ2-7 and V is TRBV6-5; a possible D gene is TRBD2 (5 bases). Germline CDR1 reads MNHEY; CDR2 reads SVGAGI. V was pared by 2 bases and J by 13 bases, with 18 bases between. The CDR3 has 13 amino acids. The CDR3 DNA reads as TGTGCCAGCAGTTACCCAACCGGAGGTGGTGCATACTTC. Translation: CASSYPTGGGAYF.

In regard to this clone: Different DNA sequences within this sample yield the same CDR3. The J gene is TRBJ1-5, the V gene TRBV30, with 7 bases that match TRBD1. V dropped 2 bases and J dropped 0; count of bases not matched to a gene: 4. The CDR3 is 15 amino acids. Per germline, CDR1 GTSNPN and CDR2 SVGIG (reference sequence). CDR3 DNA sequence: TGTGCCTGGAGTAGGGACAGAGGTAGCAATCAGCCCCAGCATTTT. Amino acids: CAWSRDRGSNQPQHF.

The chain carries TRBV6-5 and TRBJ1-4, with 9 positions matching TRBD1. J lost 5 bases, V lost 6 bases, and 7 bases had no gene match. CDR1 MNHEY and CDR2 SVGAGI come from the germline V gene. The CDR3 spans 15 residues. For the CDR3, the DNA is TGTGCCAGCAGACACCCGGGACAGGGAAATGAAAAACTGTTTTTT. Protein: CASRHPGQGNEKLFF.

This chain links TRBV5-1 with TRBJ1-2; D not resolved. Trimming cost V 1 base and J 4 bases, with 8 bases left between them. The CDR3 consists of 13 residues. Germline-derived CDR1 and CDR2 are SGHRS and YFSETQ. CDR3 nucleotide sequence: TGCGCCAGCAGCTTGTTGGTCGGCTATGGCTACACCTTC. Translation gives CASSLLVGYGYTF.

The chain is built from TRBV9 and TRBJ1-6, with TRBD1 identical over 7 bases. Germline V gives CDR1 SGDLS, CDR2 YYNGEE. The junction had 5 bases not matched to a gene; V was cut back by 6 bases and J by 5 bases. The CDR3 runs 14 residues. The CDR3 DNA reads as TGTGCCAGCACCAAGGGGGCAGATAATTCACCCCTCCACTTT. It encodes CASTKGADNSPLHF.

The chain couples TRBV6-4 to TRBJ1-5; 9 bases agree with TRBD1. The CDR3 is made up of 14 amino acids. With V trimmed by 3 bases and J by 6 bases, 3 bases remained unmatched. The V gene's germline CDR1 is MRHNA and CDR2 SNTAGT. CDR3 bases: TGTGCCAGCAGTGAGGGACAGGGCGGTCAGCCCCAGCATTTT. This codes for CASSEGQGGQPQHF.

J is TRBJ2-3 and V is TRBV7-9; tentatively, D is TRBD2 (5 bases). The CDR3 is 13 amino acids. The germline V gene has CDR1 SEHNR and CDR2 FQNEAQ (reference sequence). Trimming took off 2 bases at V and 3 bases at J, with 6 bases between the two ends. The CDR3 reads CASSLSGTDTQYF. The CDR3 coding sequence is TGTGCCAGCAGCTTATCGGGAACAGATACGCAGTATTTT.

In its sample, this clone was seen a few times. V usage is TRBV19 and J usage is TRBJ1-6; the D is unclear. Germline CDR1 and CDR2: LNHDA and SQIVND (reference sequence). V lost 5 bases and J lost 6, with 14 bases in between. The CDR3 extends over 15 amino acids. CDR3 in DNA: TGTGCCAGTAGTGAATTATTATCGGGTAATTCACCCCTCCACTTT. It codes for CASSELLSGNSPLHF.

Only a few counts were recorded for this clone. V is TRBV29-1 and J is TRBJ1-2; D might be TRBD1 (5 bases). CDR1 and CDR2 from the germline V gene are SQVTM and ANQGSEA. V lost 2 bases to trimming and J lost 7 bases, with 14 bases between them. The CDR3 runs 13 residues. The CDR3 here is CSVETPTAPGYTF. In DNA form, the CDR3 reads TGCAGCGTTGAAACCCCGACAGCCCCTGGCTACACCTTC.

The chain couples TRBV6-5 to TRBJ1-6; possibly TRBD1 for D (6 bases). CDR1 is MNHEY, CDR2 SVGAGI, per germline. V was clipped by 5 bases and J by 10 bases, with 18 bases between them. The CDR3 is 15 residues long. The CDR3 DNA reads as TGTGCCAGCAGTACCAGGGGAGTTCGTGGCTCACCCCTCCACTTT. It specifies CASSTRGVRGSPLHF.

This chain uses TRBV28 with TRBJ2-2; possible D gene TRBD1, 5 bases. Germline CDR1 is MDHEN and CDR2 is SYDVKM. This CDR3 has 14 amino acids. Between the trimmed V and J ends, which lost 5 bases and 6 bases, there was a span of 13 bases. The CDR3 spells CASSPIVGAGELFF. The CDR3 bases are TGTGCCAGCAGTCCGATCGTAGGGGCCGGGGAGCTGTTTTTT.

This clone was seen a single time. The chain couples TRBV14 to TRBJ2-1, with 7 positions matching TRBD2. Germline CDR1 reads SGHDN; CDR2 reads FVKESK. The CDR3 is 15 residues long. Germline trimming cut 1 base from V and 5 bases from J; bases unmatched to any gene: 5. CDR3: CASSQGAGVNNEQFF. Here the CDR3 DNA reads TGTGCCAGCAGCCAAGGGGCGGGAGTTAACAATGAGCAGTTCTTC. The whole variable domain, filled in from reference TRBV14 and TRBJ2-1, reads EAGVTQFPSHSVIEKGQTVTLRCDPISGHDNLYWYRRVMGKEIKFLLHFVKESKQDESGMPNNRFLAERTGGTYSTLKVQPAELEDSGVYFCASSQGAGVNNEQFFGPGTRLTVL.

This chain joins TRBV7-9 and TRBJ2-2; a weak D match, TRBD1 (5 bases). The CDR3 loop spans 12 amino acids. Germline V CDR1 and CDR2: SEHNR, FQNEAQ (reference sequence). Trimming took 3 bases from V and 6 from J, leaving 5 bases between them. The CDR3 here is CASSFRAGELFF. DNA of the CDR3: TGTGCCAGCAGCTTCAGGGCCGGGGAGCTGTTTTTT.

The V gene is TRBV3-1 (or the pseudogene TRBV3-2), the J gene TRBJ2-7; D might be TRBD1 (6 bases). The CDR3 runs 14 residues. Germline V lookup: CDR1 LGHDT, CDR2 YNNKEL (reference sequence). The V and J ends lost 5 bases and 7 bases respectively, with 18 bases between them. CDR3 sequence (DNA): TGTGCCAGCAGCTCTACCCCACAGGGCGGTGAGCAGTACTTC. Amino acid sequence: CASSSTPQGGEQYF.

This chain links TRBV19 with TRBJ2-3, with a possible D match to TRBD1 (6 bases). This CDR3 is built from 14 residues. Trimming took off 5 bases at V and 0 bases at J, with 9 bases between the two ends. Germline V gene data show CDR1 as LNHDA and CDR2 as SQIVND (reference sequence). Here the CDR3 DNA reads TGTGCCAGTAGTCGGACAGCTAGCACAGATACGCAGTATTTT. Its protein product is CASSRTASTDTQYF.

The chain combines TRBV6-5 with TRBJ1-4, with D tentatively TRBD1 (6 bases). CDR3 size: 14 residues. The V end lost 8 bases, the J end lost 0 bases, and 10 bases lay between the germline ends. CDR1 MNHEY and CDR2 SVGAGI come from the germline V gene. DNA for the CDR3: TGTGCCAGCCGCGGGGGCTCAACTAATGAAAAACTGTTTTTT. As protein: CASRGGSTNEKLFF.

On this clone itself: The same CDR3 is also encoded by other DNA sequences in this sample. The chain joins TRBV7-2 to TRBJ2-2; no definite D call. V was pared by 1 base and J by 5 bases, with 8 bases between. Germline CDR1 and CDR2: SGHTA and FQGNSA. This CDR3 comprises 14 residues. CDR3 DNA sequence: TGTGCCAGCAGCTTAGTTAGAGGTACCGGGGAGCTGTTTTTT. Its protein is CASSLVRGTGELFF.